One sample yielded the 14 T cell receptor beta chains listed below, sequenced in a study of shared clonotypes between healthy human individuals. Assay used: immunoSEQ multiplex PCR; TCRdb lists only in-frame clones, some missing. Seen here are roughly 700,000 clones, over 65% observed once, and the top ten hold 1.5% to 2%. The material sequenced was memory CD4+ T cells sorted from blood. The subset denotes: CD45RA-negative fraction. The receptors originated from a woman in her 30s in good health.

CDR3 coding DNA: TGTGCCAGCAGCCCAACTAGCGCCCAAGGGAACATTCAGTACTTC. It is translated as CASSPTSAQGNIQYF. V usage is TRBV7-2 and J usage is TRBJ2-4; 7 nucleotides line up with TRBD2. This CDR3 contains 15 residues. The ends lost 5 bases at V and 7 bases at J; junction bases unmatched: 11. CDR1 and CDR2 from the germline V gene are SGHTA and FQGNSA.

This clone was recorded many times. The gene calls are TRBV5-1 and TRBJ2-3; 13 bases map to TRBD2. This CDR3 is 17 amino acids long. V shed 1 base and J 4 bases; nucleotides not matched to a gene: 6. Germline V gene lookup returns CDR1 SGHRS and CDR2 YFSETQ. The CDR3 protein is CASSLSRTSGSPDTQYF. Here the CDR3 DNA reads TGCGCCAGCAGCTTGTCCCGGACTAGCGGGAGTCCAGATACGCAGTATTTT. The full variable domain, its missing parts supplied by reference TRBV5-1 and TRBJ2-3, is KAGVTQTPRYLIKTRGQQVTLSCSPISGHRSVSWYQQTPGQGLQFLFEYFSETQRNKGNFPGRFSGRQFSNSRSEMNVSTLELGDSALYLCASSLSRTSGSPDTQYFGPGTRLTVL.

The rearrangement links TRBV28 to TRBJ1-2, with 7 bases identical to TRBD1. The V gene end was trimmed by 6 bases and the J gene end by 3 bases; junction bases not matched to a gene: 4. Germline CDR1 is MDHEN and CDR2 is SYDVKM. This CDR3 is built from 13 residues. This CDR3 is CASSLTGHYGYTF. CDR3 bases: TGTGCCAGCAGCCTGACAGGGCACTATGGCTACACCTTC.

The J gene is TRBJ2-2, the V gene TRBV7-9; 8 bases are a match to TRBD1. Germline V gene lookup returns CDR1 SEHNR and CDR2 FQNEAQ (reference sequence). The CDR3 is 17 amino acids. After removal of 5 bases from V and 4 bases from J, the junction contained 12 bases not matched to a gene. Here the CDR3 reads CASSLNRGFLPTGELFF. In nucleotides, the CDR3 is TGTGCCAGCAGCCTCAACAGGGGGTTCCTGCCCACCGGGGAGCTGTTTTTT.

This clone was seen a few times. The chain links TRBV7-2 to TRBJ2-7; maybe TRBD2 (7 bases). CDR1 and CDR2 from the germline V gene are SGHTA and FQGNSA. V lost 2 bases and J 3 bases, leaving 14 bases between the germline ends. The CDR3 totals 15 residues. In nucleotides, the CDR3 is TGTGCCAGCAGCTTATACCGGGGGGCAGGCTACGAGCAGTACTTC. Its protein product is CASSLYRGAGYEQYF.

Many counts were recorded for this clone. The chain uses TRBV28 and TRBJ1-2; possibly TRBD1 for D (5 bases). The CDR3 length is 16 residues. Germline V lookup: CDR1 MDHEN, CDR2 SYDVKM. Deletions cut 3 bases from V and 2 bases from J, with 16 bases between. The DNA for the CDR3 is TGTGCCAGCAGTTTCCCTAACCAGGGAGGAAACTATGGCTACACCTTC. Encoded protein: CASSFPNQGGNYGYTF.

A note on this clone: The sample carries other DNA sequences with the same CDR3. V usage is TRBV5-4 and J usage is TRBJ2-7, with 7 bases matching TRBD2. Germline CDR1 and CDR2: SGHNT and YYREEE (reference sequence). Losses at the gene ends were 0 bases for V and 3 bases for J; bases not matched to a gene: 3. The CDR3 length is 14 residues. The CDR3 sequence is CASSLGLANYEQYF. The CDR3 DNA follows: TGTGCCAGCAGCTTGGGACTAGCCAACTACGAGCAGTACTTC.

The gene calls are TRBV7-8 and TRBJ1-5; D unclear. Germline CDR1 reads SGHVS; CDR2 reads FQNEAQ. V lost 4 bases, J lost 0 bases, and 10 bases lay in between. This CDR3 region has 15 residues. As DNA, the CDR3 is TGTGCCAGCAGCTACCTGAGGAATAGCAATCAGCCCCAGCATTTT. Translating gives CASSYLRNSNQPQHF.

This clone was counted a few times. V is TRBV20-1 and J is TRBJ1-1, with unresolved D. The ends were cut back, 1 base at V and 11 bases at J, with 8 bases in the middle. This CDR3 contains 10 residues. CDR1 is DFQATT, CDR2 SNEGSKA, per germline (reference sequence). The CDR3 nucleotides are TGCAGTGCTAGAGGGGATTTCGCTTTCTTT. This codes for CSARGDFAFF.

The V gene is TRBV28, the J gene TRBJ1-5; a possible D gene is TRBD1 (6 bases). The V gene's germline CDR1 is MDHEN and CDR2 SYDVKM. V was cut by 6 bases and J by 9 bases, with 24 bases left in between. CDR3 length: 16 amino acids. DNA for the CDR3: TGTGCCAGCAGGCCATTCTTACAGGGATTTTATGGGCCCCAGCATTTT. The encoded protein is CASRPFLQGFYGPQHF. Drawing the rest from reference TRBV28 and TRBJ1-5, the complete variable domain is DVKVTQSSRYLVKRTGEKVFLECVQDMDHENMFWYRQDPGLGLRLIYFSYDVKMKEKGDIPEGYSVSREKKERFSLILESASTNQTSMYLCASRPFLQGFYGPQHFGDGTRLSIL.

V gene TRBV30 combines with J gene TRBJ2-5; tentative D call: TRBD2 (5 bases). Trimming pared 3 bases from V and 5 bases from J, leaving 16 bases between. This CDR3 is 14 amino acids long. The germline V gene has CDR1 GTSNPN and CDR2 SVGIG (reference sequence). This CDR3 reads CAWSPRGLSETQYF. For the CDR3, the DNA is TGTGCCTGGAGCCCCCGAGGGTTATCGGAGACCCAGTACTTC.

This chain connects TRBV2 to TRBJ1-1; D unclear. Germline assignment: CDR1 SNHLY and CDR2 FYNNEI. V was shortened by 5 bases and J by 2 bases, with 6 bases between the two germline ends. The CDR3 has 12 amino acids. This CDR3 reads CASSQTNTEAFF. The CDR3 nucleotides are TGTGCCAGCAGTCAGACAAACACTGAAGCTTTCTTT.

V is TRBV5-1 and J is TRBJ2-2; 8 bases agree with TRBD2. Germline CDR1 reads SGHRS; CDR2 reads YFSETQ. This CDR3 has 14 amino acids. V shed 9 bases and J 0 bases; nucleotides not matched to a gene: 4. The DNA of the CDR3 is TGCGCCATTCGGGAGGGTCCGAACACCGGGGAGCTGTTTTTT. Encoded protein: CAIREGPNTGELFF.

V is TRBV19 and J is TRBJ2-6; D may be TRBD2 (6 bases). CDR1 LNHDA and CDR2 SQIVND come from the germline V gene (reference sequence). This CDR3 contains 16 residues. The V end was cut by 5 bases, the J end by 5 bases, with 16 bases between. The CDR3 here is CASSPRRDSRANVLTF. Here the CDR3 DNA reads TGTGCCAGTAGTCCACGCCGGGACTCCCGGGCCAACGTCCTGACTTTC.